This entry concerns a single TCR beta chain. One junction end does not reproduce the germline sequence, and a read error may be involved. This record belongs to a study of cytomegalovirus exposure and HLA in healthy donors. The CDR3 length is 13 residues. Germline V lookup: CDR1 SGDLS, CDR2 YYNGEE. PCR employed 60 Vbeta and 13 Jbeta primers. TCRdb's table, derived via immunoSEQ multiplex PCR, lists solely in-frame clones and lacks some. The sample carries 90,000 to 150,000 clones, more than 65% recorded once. The sequence was obtained from a man in his late teens or twenties in good health and CMV-seropositive. What was sequenced was PBMCs. The chain carries TRBV9 and TRBJ2-3; D remains unclear. The CDR3 DNA follows: TGTGCCAACAGCGTAGGCGGCACAGATACGCAGTATTTT. It yields the protein CANSVGGTDTQYF.